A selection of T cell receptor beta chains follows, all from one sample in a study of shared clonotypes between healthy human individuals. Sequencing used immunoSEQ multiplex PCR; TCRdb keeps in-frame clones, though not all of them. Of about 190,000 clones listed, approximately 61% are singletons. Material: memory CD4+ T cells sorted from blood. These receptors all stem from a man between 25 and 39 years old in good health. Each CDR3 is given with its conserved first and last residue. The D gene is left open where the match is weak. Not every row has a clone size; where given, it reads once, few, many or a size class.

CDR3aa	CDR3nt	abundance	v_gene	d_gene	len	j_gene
CASSVQIMNTEAFF	TGCGCCAGCAGCGTACAGATTATGAACACTGAAGCTTTCTTT	.	TRBV5-1	.	14	TRBJ1-1
CASSLQGTKNIQYF	TGCGCCAGCAGCTTACAGGGCACCAAAAACATTCAGTACTTC	once	TRBV5-1	.	14	TRBJ2-4
CASSLDGRAQETQYF	TGCGCCAGCAGCTTGGACGGGAGGGCTCAAGAGACCCAGTACTTC	few	TRBV5-1	TRBD2	15	TRBJ2-5
CASSAEPGLSTDTQYF	TGTGCCAGCAGCGCAGAACCGGGACTAAGCACAGATACGCAGTATTTT	.	TRBV9	TRBD2	16	TRBJ2-3
CASKGGRSAGELFF	TGTGCCAGCAAGGGCGGGAGATCTGCCGGGGAGCTGTTTTTT	few	TRBV27	TRBD2	14	TRBJ2-2
CASSPRPSEETQYF	TGTGCCAGCAGTCCCCGCCCGAGTGAGGAGACCCAGTACTTC	.	TRBV5-8	.	14	TRBJ2-5
CASSPGAELNQPQHF	TGCGCCAGCAGCCCTGGAGCGGAGCTCAATCAGCCCCAGCATTTT	few	TRBV5-1	.	15	TRBJ1-5
CATSRGPTFTDTQYF	TGTGCCACCAGCAGAGGCCCAACCTTCACAGATACGCAGTATTTT	.	TRBV15	.	15	TRBJ2-3
CASSLGGPSGRSYEQYF	TGCGCCAGCAGCTTGGGTGGTCCTAGCGGGAGATCCTACGAGCAGTACTTC	.	TRBV5-1	TRBD2	17	TRBJ2-7
CAKSTGVDNEQFF	TGTGCCAAAAGCACAGGGGTCGACAATGAGCAGTTCTTC	once	TRBV10-3	TRBD1	13	TRBJ2-1
CASSFDGNQPQHF	TGTGCCAGTAGTTTCGACGGCAATCAGCCCCAGCATTTT	.	TRBV19	.	13	TRBJ1-5
CASSERLAGASNRIETQYF	TGTGCTAGCAGCGAACGACTAGCGGGAGCAAGTAATCGGATAGAGACCCAGTACTTC	.	TRBV7-7	TRBD2	19	TRBJ2-5
CASRGLKGENYNEQFF	TGCGCCAGCAGAGGACTAAAGGGGGAGAACTACAATGAGCAGTTCTTC	.	TRBV10-2	.	16	TRBJ2-1